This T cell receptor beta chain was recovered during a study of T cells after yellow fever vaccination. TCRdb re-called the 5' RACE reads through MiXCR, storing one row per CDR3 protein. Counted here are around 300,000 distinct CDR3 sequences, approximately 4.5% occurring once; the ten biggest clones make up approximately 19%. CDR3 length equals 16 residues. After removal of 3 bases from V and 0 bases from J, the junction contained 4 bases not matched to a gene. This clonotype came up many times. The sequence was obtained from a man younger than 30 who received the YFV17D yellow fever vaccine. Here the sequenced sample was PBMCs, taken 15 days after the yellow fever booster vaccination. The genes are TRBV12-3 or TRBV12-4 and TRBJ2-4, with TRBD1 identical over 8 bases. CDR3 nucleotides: TGTGCCAGCAGTTTTCGACAGGGGAGAGCCAAAAACATTCAGTACTTC. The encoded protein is CASSFRQGRAKNIQYF.